Below, 29 T cell receptor beta chains from the same sample are listed, as sequenced in a study of cytomegalovirus exposure and HLA in healthy donors. This PCR relied on a set of 60 Vbeta primers and 13 Jbeta primers. TCRdb's table, derived via immunoSEQ multiplex PCR, lists solely in-frame clones and lacks some. The sample gives around 50,000 clones, 70% to 85% of which show up once; about 3.1% is in the top ten. The specimen sequenced was PBMCs. These receptors were obtained from a man in his fifties in good health and CMV-seronegative.

With respect to this clone: Other nucleotide sequences in the sample specify the same CDR3. V usage is TRBV29-1 and J usage is TRBJ1-5; 7 positions match TRBD1. The CDR3 sequence is 13 residues long. Germline trimming cut 5 bases from V and 2 bases from J; bases unmatched to any gene: 3. From germline, CDR1 is SQVTM and CDR2 ANQGSEA. The CDR3 region is CSVRDRGNQPQHF. In DNA, the CDR3 is TGCAGCGTTAGAGACAGGGGCAATCAGCCCCAGCATTTT. Combining the CDR3 with reference TRBV29-1 and TRBJ1-5 gives the whole variable domain SAVISQKPSRDICQRGTSLTIQCQVDSQVTMMFWYRQQPGQSLTLIATANQGSEATYESGFVIDKFPISRPNLTFSTLTVSNMSPEDSSIYLCSVRDRGNQPQHFGDGTRLSIL.

The chain uses TRBV6-5 and TRBJ1-1; 7 bases agree with TRBD1. The CDR3 sequence is 15 residues long. Germline values: CDR1 MNHEY, CDR2 SVGAGI. J gave up 10 bases and V 8 bases, and 19 bases lay outside the gene matches. CDR3 nucleotides: TGTGCCAGCTCTTTCCAGGCGGACAGGCGTGTGAGAGCTTTCTTT. Its protein is CASSFQADRRVRAFF.

This rearrangement joins TRBV30 to TRBJ2-1, with no clear D. Trimming left V 0 bases short and J 6 bases short, with 3 bases between. In germline, CDR1 is GTSNPN, CDR2 SVGIG (reference sequence). This CDR3 region has 11 residues. Here the CDR3 reads CAWSVSNEQFF. CDR3 DNA: TGTGCCTGGAGTGTGAGCAATGAGCAGTTCTTC. The variable domain in full, with the rest retrieved from reference TRBV30 and TRBJ2-1, is SQTIHQWPATLVQPVGSPLSLECTVEGTSNPNLYWYRQAAGRGLQLLFYSVGIGQISSEVPQNLSASRPQDRQFILSSKKLLLSDSGFYLCAWSVSNEQFFGPGTRLTVL.

A remark on this clone: Additional DNA sequences in this sample encode the identical CDR3. The chain recombines TRBV25-1 with TRBJ1-6; weak D call: TRBD1 (5 bases). Between the trimmed V and J ends, which lost 8 bases and 0 bases, there was a span of 11 bases. The germline V gene has CDR1 MGHDK and CDR2 SYGVNS. CDR3 length equals 15 residues. CDR3 residues: CASGDSSSYNSPLHF. CDR3 nucleotide sequence: TGTGCCAGCGGAGACAGTAGCTCCTATAATTCACCCCTCCACTTT.

The rearrangement uses TRBV27 and TRBJ1-1; 8 nucleotides agree with TRBD1. Trimming took 3 bases from V and 1 from J; bases not matched to a gene: 1. Germline CDR1 and CDR2: MNHEY and SMNVEV (reference sequence). The CDR3 has 14 amino acids. CDR3 in DNA: TGTGCCAGCAGTTTGCAGGGGGCGAACACTGAAGCTTTCTTT. As protein: CASSLQGANTEAFF.

J is TRBJ1-5 and V is TRBV6-5; TRBD1 might be the D (6 bases). Germline V gene sequence: CDR1 MNHEY, CDR2 SVGAGI. The CDR3 is 14 residues long. V was trimmed by 6 bases and J by 3 bases, leaving 12 bases between them. CDR3 in DNA: TGTGCCAGCAGCCAGACAGGCAACAATCAGCCCCAGCATTTT. This gives the protein CASSQTGNNQPQHF.

This chain uses TRBV7-2 with TRBJ2-3; TRBD1 aligns across 7 bases. The CDR3 totals 17 residues. The V gene end was trimmed by 5 bases and the J gene end by 0 bases; junction bases not matched to a gene: 11. Germline V gene sequence: CDR1 SGHTA, CDR2 FQGNSA. CDR3 sequence (DNA): TGTGCCAGCAGCCAACAGGGGTCGGGGTTGAGCACAGATACGCAGTATTTT. Translation: CASSQQGSGLSTDTQYF. Variable domain in full (rest from reference TRBV7-2 and TRBJ2-3): GAGVSQSPSNKVTEKGKDVELRCDPISGHTALYWYRQSLGQGLEFLIYFQGNSAPDKSGLPSDRFSAERTGGSVSTLTIQRTQQEDSAVYLCASSQQGSGLSTDTQYFGPGTRLTVL.

This rearrangement joins TRBV4-2 to TRBJ1-3; 8 nucleotides match TRBD1. CDR1 and CDR2 from the germline V gene are LGHNA and YNFKEQ. The CDR3 totals 19 residues. Trimming at V came to 4 bases and at J to 4 bases, leaving 18 bases not matched to a gene. The CDR3 DNA is TGTGCCAGCAGCCCCTTCCCACCTTTGACAGGGGCCTACGGAAACACCATATATTTT. Translation: CASSPFPPLTGAYGNTIYF.

The chain joins TRBV4-1 to TRBJ1-4, with 11 bases that match TRBD1. J was trimmed by 6 bases and V by 3 bases; bases with no gene match: 6. The V gene's germline CDR1 is MGHRA and CDR2 YSYEKL. CDR3 length: 16 amino acids. CDR3 in DNA: TGCGCCAGCAGCCAGGACGGACAGGGGGCGTATGAAAAACTGTTTTTT. As protein: CASSQDGQGAYEKLFF.

This rearrangement joins TRBV21-1 to TRBJ2-1; the table's D call, TRBD1, was not checked against the DNA. TRBV21-1 counts as a pseudogene. The CDR3 is 14 amino acids. CDR3 sequence: CATGDRMHYNEQFF. In DNA, the CDR3 is TGTGCCACCGGGGACAGGATGCACTACAATGAGCAGTTCTTC.

The chain joins TRBV2 to TRBJ2-5; 14 bases agree with TRBD2. CDR3 size: 15 residues. Germline V CDR1 and CDR2: SNHLY, FYNNEI. J lost 4 bases, V lost 9 bases, and 7 bases had no gene match. The CDR3 nucleotides are TGTGCCAGACAGGGACTAGCGGGGGTAGGAGAGACCCAGTACTTC. Translation: CARQGLAGVGETQYF.

The chain carries TRBV19 and TRBJ1-5; D might be TRBD1 (5 bases). V lost 6 bases and J lost 1, with 16 bases in between. The CDR3 spans 16 residues. The germline V gene has CDR1 LNHDA and CDR2 SQIVND (reference sequence). In nucleotides, the CDR3 is TGTGCCAGTAGCCCTATCCCACGGGGGAGCAATCAGCCCCAGCATTTT. Amino acids: CASSPIPRGSNQPQHF.

This chain connects TRBV15 to TRBJ1-5, with 8 bases aligning to TRBD1. Germline V gene lookup returns CDR1 LNHNV and CDR2 YYDKDF (reference sequence). The CDR3 consists of 15 residues. The ends lost 1 base at V and 7 bases at J; junction bases unmatched: 6. CDR3 in amino acids: CATSRGGTGEQPQHF. The DNA for the CDR3 is TGTGCCACCAGCAGAGGAGGGACAGGCGAACAGCCCCAGCATTTT. Complete variable domain (other parts from reference TRBV15 and TRBJ1-5): DAMVIQNPRYQVTQFGKPVTLSCSQTLNHNVMYWYQQKSSQAPKLLFHYYDKDFNNEADTPDNFQSRRPNTSFCFLDIRSPGLGDTAMYLCATSRGGTGEQPQHFGDGTRLSIL.

V and J are TRBV10-3 and TRBJ1-2; 7 bases are shared with TRBD1. In germline, CDR1 is ENHRY, CDR2 SYGVKD. The CDR3 has 15 amino acids. V lost 0 bases, J lost 5 bases, and 6 bases stayed unmatched. The CDR3 loop reads CAISESGTAGYGYTF. Written as DNA, the CDR3 is TGTGCCATCAGTGAGTCCGGGACAGCTGGGTATGGCTACACCTTC.

V is TRBV7-8 and J is TRBJ2-2, with D maybe TRBD1 (5 bases). V lost 5 bases, J lost 8 bases, and 9 bases lay in between. The CDR3 consists of 12 residues. From germline, CDR1 is SGHVS and CDR2 FQNEAQ. DNA for the CDR3: TGTGCCAGCAGCCCAGACAGTGGGGAGCTGTTTTTT. It is translated as CASSPDSGELFF.

The chain joins TRBV29-1 to TRBJ2-5, with D tentatively TRBD1 (5 bases). Deletions cut 3 bases from V and 4 bases from J, with 9 bases between. From germline, CDR1 is SQVTM and CDR2 ANQGSEA. The CDR3 runs 12 residues. CDR3 coding DNA: TGCAGCGTTGAGAGCGACAGAGAGACCCAGTACTTC. It encodes CSVESDRETQYF.

The chain has TRBV20-1 and TRBJ1-2; D remains ambiguous. Germline lookup yields CDR1 DFQATT and CDR2 SNEGSKA (reference sequence). Trimming took off 3 bases at V and 8 bases at J, with 10 bases between the two ends. The CDR3 loop spans 11 amino acids. As DNA, the CDR3 is TGCAGTGCTAGGAGGGATCAAGGCTACACCTTC. Translated, it gives CSARRDQGYTF.

CDR3 nucleotide sequence: TGTGCCAGCAGCCCAAACCTTGGGGGACAGGGTGACGAGCAGTACTTC. It is translated as CASSPNLGGQGDEQYF. The rearrangement uses TRBV4-2 and TRBJ2-7; 9 bases align to TRBD1. The germline gives CDR1 LGHNA, CDR2 YNFKEQ. The CDR3 extends over 16 amino acids. With 4 bases clipped from V and 5 bases from J, the junction kept 12 bases outside the gene matches.

The V gene is TRBV5-1, the J gene TRBJ1-4; 9 bases align to TRBD1. J was trimmed by 7 bases and V by 4 bases; bases with no gene match: 8. Germline CDR1 reads SGHRS; CDR2 reads YFSETQ. The CDR3 runs to 15 residues. In DNA, the CDR3 is TGCGCCAGCAGCCTCGGGACAGGGATGTTTGAAAAACTGTTTTTT. It translates to CASSLGTGMFEKLFF.

The genes are TRBV15 and TRBJ1-4; possible D gene TRBD1, 5 bases. The V gene's germline CDR1 is LNHNV and CDR2 YYDKDF (reference sequence). Trimming took 1 base from V and 4 from J, leaving 13 bases between them. The CDR3 runs to 16 residues. CDR3 DNA: TGTGCCACCAGCAGAGCCCCGGGAGGGGTTAATGAAAAACTGTTTTTT. Translating it yields CATSRAPGGVNEKLFF.

V usage is TRBV27 and J usage is TRBJ1-2, with D unclear. Germline assignment: CDR1 MNHEY and CDR2 SMNVEV (reference sequence). V lost 0 bases to trimming and J lost 4 bases, with 9 bases between them. This CDR3 region has 14 residues. The CDR3 sequence: CASSLSSGGYGYTF. Here the CDR3 DNA reads TGTGCCAGCAGTTTATCGAGTGGAGGCTATGGCTACACCTTC.

This rearrangement joins TRBV9 to TRBJ2-5; 11 bases line up with TRBD2. The CDR3 totals 15 residues. Per germline, CDR1 SGDLS and CDR2 YYNGEE. J gave up 2 bases and V 4 bases, and 4 bases lay outside the gene matches. DNA for the CDR3: TGTGCCAGCAGCTCGGGACTAGCGGAGCAAGAGACCCAGTACTTC. Amino acid sequence: CASSSGLAEQETQYF.

J is TRBJ2-5 and V is TRBV10-2; D uncertain. V was cut by 10 bases and J by 7 bases, with 13 bases left in between. In germline, CDR1 is WSHSY, CDR2 SAAADI. This CDR3 is built from 11 residues. The CDR3 bases are TGCGCCACCGCGGCTTCCTGGACCCAGTACTTC. Residues: CATAASWTQYF.

This clone was seen a handful of times. The chain has TRBV6-6 and TRBJ2-5; 8 nucleotides agree with TRBD1. With the DNA end fitting TRBJ2-7 better, the J assignment may be wrong. This CDR3 spans 15 amino acids. Germline assignment: CDR1 MNHNY and CDR2 SVGAGI (reference sequence). The CDR3 here is CASSYPTGAAYEQYF. The CDR3 DNA follows: TGTGCCAGCAGTTACCCGACAGGGGCGGCTTACGAGCAGTACTTC.

The rearrangement joins TRBV4-1 to TRBJ1-5; tentative D call: TRBD1 (5 bases). V lost 1 base, J lost 4 bases, and 14 bases lay in between. This CDR3 has 16 amino acids. CDR1 and CDR2 from the germline V gene are MGHRA and YSYEKL. In nucleotides, the CDR3 is TGCGCCAGCAGCCAAGTTCGCCCCCAGGGAAATCAGCCCCAGCATTTT. Translation: CASSQVRPQGNQPQHF.

The chain joins TRBV19 to TRBJ1-1, with unresolved D. Trimming removed 1 base at V and 5 bases at J, with 14 bases between. This CDR3 is built from 15 residues. The germline V gene encodes CDR1 LNHDA and CDR2 SQIVND (reference sequence). Written as DNA, the CDR3 is TGTGCCAGTAGTATAGCCTCAGGCGTTTCGACTGAAGCTTTCTTT. As protein: CASSIASGVSTEAFF.

This clone appeared a few times. The rearrangement joins TRBV4-3 to TRBJ1-6; TRBD1 is a possible D gene (6 bases). Germline V gene sequence: CDR1 LGHNA, CDR2 YSLEER. This CDR3 is 16 amino acids long. The ends were cut back, 0 bases at V and 7 bases at J, with 13 bases in the middle. CDR3 nucleotide sequence: TGCGCCAGCAGCCAAGATTTCACAGGGCCAAATTCACCCCTCCACTTT. Translated: CASSQDFTGPNSPLHF.

This clone was observed a handful of times. The chain has TRBV7-9 and TRBJ2-3; no reliable D call. V was cut by 5 bases and J by 3 bases, with 6 bases left in between. Germline loops: CDR1 SEHNR, CDR2 FQNEAQ (reference sequence). The CDR3 runs to 12 residues. This CDR3 reads CASSPNTDTQYF. DNA for the CDR3: TGTGCCAGCAGCCCCAATACAGATACGCAGTATTTT.

The V gene is TRBV6-6, the J gene TRBJ2-4, with D possibly TRBD2 on 6 matching bases. The V gene lost 4 bases and the J gene lost 0 bases, with 10 bases spanning the gap. Looked up from germline, CDR1 is MNHNY and CDR2 is SVGAGI (reference sequence). This CDR3 contains 15 residues. CDR3 in amino acids: CASSSEGGAKNIQYF. CDR3 DNA sequence: TGTGCCAGCAGTTCGGAGGGTGGAGCCAAAAACATTCAGTACTTC.